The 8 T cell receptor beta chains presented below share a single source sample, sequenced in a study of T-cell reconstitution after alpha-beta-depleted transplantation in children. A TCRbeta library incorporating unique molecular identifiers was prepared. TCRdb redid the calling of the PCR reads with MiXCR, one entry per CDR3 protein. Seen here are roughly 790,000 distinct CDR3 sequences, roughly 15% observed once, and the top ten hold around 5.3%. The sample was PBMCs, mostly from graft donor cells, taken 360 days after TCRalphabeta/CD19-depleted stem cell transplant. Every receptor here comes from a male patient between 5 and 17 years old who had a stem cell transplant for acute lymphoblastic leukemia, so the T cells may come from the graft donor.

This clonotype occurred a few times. The chain's CDR3 is CSKTGVPPLTETQYF. In DNA, the CDR3 is TGCAGCAAAACGGGCGTCCCACCTCTAACGGAGACCCAGTACTTC. The chain employs TRBV29-1 and TRBJ2-5, with D unresolved. Per the germline V gene, CDR1 is SQVTM and CDR2 is ANQGSEA. The CDR3 has 15 amino acids. Trimming shortened V by 8 bases and J by 5 bases, and 24 bases separated the two germline ends.

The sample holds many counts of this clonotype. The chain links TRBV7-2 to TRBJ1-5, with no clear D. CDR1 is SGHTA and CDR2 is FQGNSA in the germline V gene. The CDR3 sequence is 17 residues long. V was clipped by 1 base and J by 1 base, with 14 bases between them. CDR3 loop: CASSLGTDMTSNQPQHF. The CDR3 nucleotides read TGTGCCAGCAGCTTAGGGACGGATATGACAAGCAATCAGCCCCAGCATTTT. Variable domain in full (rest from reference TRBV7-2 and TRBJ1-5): GAGVSQSPSNKVTEKGKDVELRCDPISGHTALYWYRQSLGQGLEFLIYFQGNSAPDKSGLPSDRFSAERTGGSVSTLTIQRTQQEDSAVYLCASSLGTDMTSNQPQHFGDGTRLSIL.

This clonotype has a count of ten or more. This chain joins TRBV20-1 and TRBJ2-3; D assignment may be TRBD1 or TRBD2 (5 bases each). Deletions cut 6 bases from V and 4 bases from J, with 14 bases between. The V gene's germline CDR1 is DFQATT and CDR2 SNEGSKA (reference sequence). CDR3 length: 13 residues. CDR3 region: CSARGSQADTQYF. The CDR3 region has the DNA TGCAGTGCGAGGGGATCGCAGGCAGATACGCAGTATTTT.

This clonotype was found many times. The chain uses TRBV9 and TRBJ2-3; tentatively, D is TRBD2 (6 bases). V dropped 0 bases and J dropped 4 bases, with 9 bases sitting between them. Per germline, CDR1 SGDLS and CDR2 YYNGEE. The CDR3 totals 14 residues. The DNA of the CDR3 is TGTGCCAGCAGCGTAGAACTAGCCGCAGATACGCAGTATTTT. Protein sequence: CASSVELAADTQYF. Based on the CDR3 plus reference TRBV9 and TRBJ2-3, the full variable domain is DSGVTQTPKHLITATGQRVTLRCSPRSGDLSVYWYQQSLDQGLQFLIQYYNGEERAKGNILERFSAQQFPDLHSELNLSSLELGDSALYFCASSVELAADTQYFGPGTRLTVL.

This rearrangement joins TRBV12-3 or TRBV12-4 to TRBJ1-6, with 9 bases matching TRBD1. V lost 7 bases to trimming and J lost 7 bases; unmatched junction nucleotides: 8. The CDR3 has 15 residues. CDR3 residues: CASNKPGQGNSPLHF. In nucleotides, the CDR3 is TGTGCCAGCAATAAACCCGGACAGGGGAATTCACCCCTCCACTTT.

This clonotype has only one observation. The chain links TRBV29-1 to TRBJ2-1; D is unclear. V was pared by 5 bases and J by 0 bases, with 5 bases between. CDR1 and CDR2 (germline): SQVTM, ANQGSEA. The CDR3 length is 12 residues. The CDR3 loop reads CSVSASYNEQFF. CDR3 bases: TGCAGCGTTTCGGCCTCCTACAATGAGCAGTTCTTC.

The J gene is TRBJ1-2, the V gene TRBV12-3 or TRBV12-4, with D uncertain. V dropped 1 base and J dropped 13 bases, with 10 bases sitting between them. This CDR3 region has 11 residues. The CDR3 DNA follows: TGTGCCAGCAGTTTAGACACCGGCCTCACCTTC. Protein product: CASSLDTGLTF.

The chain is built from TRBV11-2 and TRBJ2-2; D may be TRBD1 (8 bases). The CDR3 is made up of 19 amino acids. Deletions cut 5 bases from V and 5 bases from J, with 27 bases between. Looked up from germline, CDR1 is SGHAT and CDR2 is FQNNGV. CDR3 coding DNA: TGTGCCAGCAGCCCGAGGACAGGGAGGGAGCGGGAAGGGACCGGGGAGCTGTTTTTT. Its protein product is CASSPRTGREREGTGELFF.